The entry below describes one T cell receptor (beta chain). The data belong to a study of blood T cell repertoires in COVID-19. This CDR3 region has 13 residues. V dropped 6 bases and J dropped 5 bases, with 11 bases sitting between them. Germline V CDR1 and CDR2: MNHEY, SVGAGI. Produced via immunoSEQ multiplex PCR; TCRdb's table is partial and in-frame only. The table has 250,000 to 350,000 clones, roughly nine tenths seen once. This chain links TRBV6-5 with TRBJ2-1; D is possibly TRBD1 (5 bases). The receptor was isolated from a woman in her forties or fifties who had been exposed to COVID-19. The specimen was PBMCs or T cells enriched from blood (not recorded which). CDR3 DNA sequence: TGTGCCAGCAGGGACACAGGAGACAATGAGCAGTTCTTC. Amino acids: CASRDTGDNEQFF.